This TCR beta chain was found in a study of glioma-infiltrating T cells after dendritic cell vaccination. The PCR used 60 V beta and 13 J beta primers. TCRdb keeps only in-frame clones here, not all; method: immunoSEQ multiplex PCR. In the table there are tens of thousands of clones, 90% of which are singletons. Fresh-frozen tumor tissue and more than two years of survival data were available for all. V was pared by 1 base and J by 5 bases, with 7 bases of the junction left unmatched. This CDR3 is built from 16 residues. CDR1 is LGHNT, CDR2 FRNRAP, per germline. The sequencing here drew on blood, taken before dendritic cell vaccination. The sequence came from a human donor with glioblastoma. The rearrangement uses TRBV12-5 and TRBJ2-2, with TRBD1 matching 7 bases. The CDR3 DNA reads TGTGCTAGTGGTTTGGGGTTACAGGGGATAACCGGGGAGCTGTTTTTT. Translating it yields CASGLGLQGITGELFF.